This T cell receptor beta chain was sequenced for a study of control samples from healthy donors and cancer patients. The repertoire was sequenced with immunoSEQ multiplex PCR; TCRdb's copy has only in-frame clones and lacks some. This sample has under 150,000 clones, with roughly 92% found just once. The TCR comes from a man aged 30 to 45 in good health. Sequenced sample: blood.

CDR3 in amino acids: CASSPRGGRNTEAFF. The CDR3 DNA follows: TGTGCCAGCAGCCCCAGGGGAGGTCGAAACACTGAAGCTTTCTTT. The chain joins TRBV7-3 to TRBJ1-1; TRBD1 might be the D (6 bases). Trimming pared 5 bases from V and 2 bases from J, leaving 15 bases between. This CDR3 contains 15 residues. The germline V gene encodes CDR1 SGHTA and CDR2 FQGTGA.